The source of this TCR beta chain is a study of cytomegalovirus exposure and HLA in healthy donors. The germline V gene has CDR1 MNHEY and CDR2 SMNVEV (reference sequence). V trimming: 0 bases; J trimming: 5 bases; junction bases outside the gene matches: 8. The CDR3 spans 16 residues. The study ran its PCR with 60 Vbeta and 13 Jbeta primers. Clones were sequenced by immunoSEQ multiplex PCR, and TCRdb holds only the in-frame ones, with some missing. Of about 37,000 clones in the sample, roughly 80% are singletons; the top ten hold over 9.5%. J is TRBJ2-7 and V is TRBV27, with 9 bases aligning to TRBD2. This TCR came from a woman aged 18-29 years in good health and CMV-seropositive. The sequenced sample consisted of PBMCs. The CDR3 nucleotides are TGTGCCAGCAGTTTATCTGGCGGGGGGGCTTTTAACGAGCAGTACTTC. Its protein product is CASSLSGGGAFNEQYF.